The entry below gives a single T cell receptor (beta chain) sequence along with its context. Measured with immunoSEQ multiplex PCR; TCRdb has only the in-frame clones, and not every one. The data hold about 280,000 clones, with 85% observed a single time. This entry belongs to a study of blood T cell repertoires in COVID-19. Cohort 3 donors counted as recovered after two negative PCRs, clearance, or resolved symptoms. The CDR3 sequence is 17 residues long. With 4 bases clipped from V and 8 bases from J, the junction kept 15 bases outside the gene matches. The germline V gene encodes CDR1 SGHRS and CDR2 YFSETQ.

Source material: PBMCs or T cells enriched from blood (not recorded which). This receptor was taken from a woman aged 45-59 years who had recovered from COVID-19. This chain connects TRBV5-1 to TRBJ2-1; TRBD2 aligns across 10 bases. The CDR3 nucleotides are TGCGCCAGCAGCATCGGGACTAGCGTTAATAGGCGGGATGAGCAGTTCTTC. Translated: CASSIGTSVNRRDEQFF.